This passage covers 29 T cell receptor beta chains from one sample sequenced in a study of cytomegalovirus exposure and HLA in healthy donors. Amplification used 60 Vbeta primers and 13 Jbeta primers. Some clones are missing from TCRdb's copy, which holds only in-frame ones; the method was immunoSEQ multiplex PCR. The repertoire consists of about 140,000 clones, with around 82% occurring once and the leading ten covering roughly 2.4%. Sequencing was done on a sample of PBMCs. These receptors were collected from a man in his fifties in good health and CMV-seronegative.

Turning to this clone: Other DNA sequences in the sample encode the same CDR3. The rearrangement links TRBV25-1 to TRBJ1-1; 9 positions agree with TRBD1. Trimming at V came to 9 bases and at J to 1 base, leaving 3 bases not matched to a gene. The CDR3 spans 13 residues. Germline lookup yields CDR1 MGHDK and CDR2 SYGVNS. In nucleotides, the CDR3 is TGTGCCAGTAGGGGACAGGGGAACACTGAAGCTTTCTTT. This sequence encodes CASRGQGNTEAFF.

V usage is TRBV7-9 and J usage is TRBJ2-1, with 10 nucleotides matching TRBD2. Germline lookup yields CDR1 SEHNR and CDR2 FQNEAQ (reference sequence). The junction had 20 bases not matched to a gene; V was cut back by 5 bases and J by 13 bases. The CDR3 is 17 residues long. CDR3 region: CASSPRKALGLARSQFF. DNA of the CDR3: TGTGCCAGCAGCCCGCGAAAGGCGTTGGGACTAGCGAGATCACAGTTCTTC. Combining the CDR3 with reference TRBV7-9 and TRBJ2-1 gives the whole variable domain DTGVSQNPRHKITKRGQNVTFRCDPISEHNRLYWYRQTLGQGPEFLTYFQNEAQLEKSRLLSDRFSAERPKGSFSTLEIQRTEQGDSAMYLCASSPRKALGLARSQFFGPGTRLTVL.

This chain uses TRBV10-3 with TRBJ1-1; TRBD1 matches at 7 bases. Germline CDR1 is ENHRY and CDR2 is SYGVKD. CDR3 length: 13 residues. Germline trimming cut 8 bases from V and 0 bases from J; bases unmatched to any gene: 3. The CDR3 region is CAIGDSLNTEAFF. The DNA of the CDR3 is TGTGCCATCGGGGACAGCCTGAACACTGAAGCTTTCTTT.

V usage is TRBV9 and J usage is TRBJ2-5; TRBD1 matches 7 bases. The CDR3 runs to 13 residues. Germline lookup yields CDR1 SGDLS and CDR2 YYNGEE. V lost 4 bases and J lost 3; bases outside the gene matches: 3. CDR3 in DNA: TGTGCCAGCAGCTTGACAGGGAAAGAGACCCAGTACTTC. It codes for CASSLTGKETQYF.

A word on this clone: This specimen includes other DNA sequences encoding the same CDR3. In DNA, the CDR3 is TGTGCCAGTAGTATCGGGACAGGAAACTATGGCTACACCTTC. It codes for CASSIGTGNYGYTF. This chain links TRBV19 with TRBJ1-2; 8 nucleotides match TRBD1. The V gene end was trimmed by 3 bases and the J gene end by 2 bases; junction bases not matched to a gene: 2. The CDR3 extends over 14 amino acids. Germline V gene data show CDR1 as LNHDA and CDR2 as SQIVND (reference sequence).

The chain joins TRBV4-2 to TRBJ1-2; no clear D. V was trimmed by 2 bases and J by 1 base, leaving 14 bases between them. CDR1 LGHNA and CDR2 YNFKEQ come from the germline V gene. The CDR3 totals 16 residues. This CDR3 reads CASSQQLREVNYGYTF. CDR3 nucleotide sequence: TGTGCCAGCAGCCAACAACTACGGGAAGTTAACTATGGCTACACCTTC.

V and J are TRBV5-1 and TRBJ2-1, with 10 bases aligning to TRBD2. The CDR3 loop spans 15 amino acids. Germline CDR1 and CDR2: SGHRS and YFSETQ. With V trimmed by 0 bases and J by 6 bases, 3 bases remained unmatched. The CDR3 loop reads CASSLEASGSNEQFF. DNA of the CDR3: TGCGCCAGCAGCTTGGAGGCTAGCGGGAGCAATGAGCAGTTCTTC.

The chain employs TRBV18 and TRBJ2-7, with D possibly being TRBD1 (5 bases). This CDR3 is built from 16 residues. In germline, CDR1 is KGHSH, CDR2 LQKENI. Trimming took 3 bases from V and 4 from J, leaving 19 bases between them. CDR3: CASSPGQGSFGYEQYF. As DNA, the CDR3 is TGTGCCAGCTCACCGGGGCAGGGATCATTCGGATACGAGCAGTACTTC.

The V call is TRBV29-1, the J call TRBJ1-2; tentatively, D is TRBD1 (5 bases). Germline V lookup: CDR1 SQVTM, CDR2 ANQGSEA. The CDR3 consists of 13 residues. V was pared by 6 bases and J by 8 bases, with 19 bases between. The CDR3 DNA reads TGCAGCGTCAGCCCAGGGATCCAGAGGGGCTACACCTTC. Protein product: CSVSPGIQRGYTF.

J is TRBJ1-4 and V is TRBV2; no clear D. CDR1 is SNHLY and CDR2 is FYNNEI in the germline V gene. V lost 2 bases to trimming and J lost 4 bases, with 11 bases between them. The CDR3 is 15 amino acids. The CDR3: CASSERALGNEKLFF. The DNA of the CDR3 is TGTGCCAGCAGTGAAAGAGCCCTTGGTAATGAAAAACTGTTTTTT. Full variable domain (missing parts from reference TRBV2 and TRBJ1-4): EPEVTQTPSHQVTQMGQEVILRCVPISNHLYFYWYRQILGQKVEFLVSFYNNEISEKSEIFDDQFSVERPDGSNFTLKIRSTKLEDSAMYFCASSERALGNEKLFFGSGTQLSVL.

This chain joins TRBV18 and TRBJ2-4; maybe TRBD2 (6 bases). Trimming removed 0 bases at V and 8 bases at J, with 11 bases between. The CDR3 consists of 14 residues. From germline, CDR1 is KGHSH and CDR2 LQKENI. The CDR3 DNA follows: TGTGCCAGCTCACCACCGGTGCGGGGCGACATTCAGTACTTC. It is translated as CASSPPVRGDIQYF.

The CDR3 here is CASSEQTATLYEQYF. CDR3 nucleotide sequence: TGTGCCAGCAGTGAGCAGACAGCCACGCTGTACGAGCAGTACTTC. This sequence joins TRBV6-1 and TRBJ2-7, with TRBD1 as a possible D gene (5 bases). The CDR3 runs 15 residues. V shed 3 bases and J shed 4 bases, with 16 bases lying between them. Germline CDR1 and CDR2: MNHNS and SASEGT.

The J gene is TRBJ2-5, the V gene TRBV2, with D hard to call. Trimming took off 7 bases at V and 5 bases at J, with 23 bases between the two ends. The CDR3 sequence is 16 residues long. Germline CDR1 reads SNHLY; CDR2 reads FYNNEI. The CDR3 bases are TGTGCCAGCATCCCTATTGGATTGGGCCCCCGGGAGACCCAGTACTTC. The encoded protein is CASIPIGLGPRETQYF. Supplemented by reference TRBV2 and TRBJ2-5, the full variable domain reads EPEVTQTPSHQVTQMGQEVILRCVPISNHLYFYWYRQILGQKVEFLVSFYNNEISEKSEIFDDQFSVERPDGSNFTLKIRSTKLEDSAMYFCASIPIGLGPRETQYFGPGTRLLVL.

The chain couples TRBV7-9 to TRBJ2-7, with 8 bases aligning to TRBD1. From germline, CDR1 is SEHNR and CDR2 FQNEAQ (reference sequence). The CDR3 is 16 residues long. The junction had 7 bases not matched to a gene; V was cut back by 1 base and J by 2 bases. The CDR3 is CASSLGTTGETYEQYF. CDR3 bases: TGTGCCAGCAGCTTAGGGACGACAGGGGAGACCTACGAGCAGTACTTC.

The chain is built from TRBV7-8 and TRBJ2-1; D is unclear. Trimming cost V 2 bases and J 6 bases, with 11 bases left between them. The CDR3 is made up of 14 amino acids. Germline values: CDR1 SGHVS, CDR2 FQNEAQ. In nucleotides, the CDR3 is TGTGCCAGCAGCTTACGCCCCCTAGGCAATGAGCAGTTCTTC. It specifies CASSLRPLGNEQFF.

Only a few counts were recorded for this clone. The chain uses TRBV2 and TRBJ2-3, with 12 nucleotides matching TRBD2. Germline V gene sequence: CDR1 SNHLY, CDR2 FYNNEI. The CDR3 consists of 14 residues. V dropped 6 bases and J dropped 4; count of bases not matched to a gene: 2. CDR3 protein: CASRTSGSSDTQYF. The CDR3 coding sequence is TGTGCCAGCAGGACTAGCGGGAGCTCAGATACGCAGTATTTT.

The chain has TRBV28 and TRBJ1-2; 9 positions agree with TRBD1. Germline-derived CDR1 and CDR2 are MDHEN and SYDVKM. The junction had 4 bases not matched to a gene; V was cut back by 7 bases and J by 7 bases. The CDR3 length is 12 residues. In nucleotides, the CDR3 is TGTGCCAGCAAGACAGGGGGGATTGGCTACACCTTC. Its translation is CASKTGGIGYTF.

This clone was recorded a few times. This chain uses TRBV19 with TRBJ2-7; possibly TRBD1 for D (7 bases). This CDR3 comprises 15 residues. V shed 4 bases and J shed 4 bases, with 17 bases lying between them. Germline V gives CDR1 LNHDA, CDR2 SQIVND (reference sequence). The CDR3 DNA reads as TGTGCCAGTAGTAATCTCAGGGGGGATTTTTACGAGCAGTACTTC. It translates to CASSNLRGDFYEQYF. Using reference TRBV19 and TRBJ2-7 for the parts outside the CDR3, the full variable domain is DGGITQSPKYLFRKEGQNVTLSCEQNLNHDAMYWYRQDPGQGLRLIYYSQIVNDFQKGDIAEGYSVSREKKESFPLTVTSAQKNPTAFYLCASSNLRGDFYEQYFGPGTRLTVT.

The chain links TRBV4-1 to TRBJ1-3; 7 bases line up with TRBD1. Germline CDR1 is MGHRA and CDR2 is YSYEKL. With V trimmed by 0 bases and J by 0 bases, 5 bases remained unmatched. The CDR3 spans 17 residues. Here the CDR3 reads CASSQDDRASSGNTIYF. Written as DNA, the CDR3 is TGCGCCAGCAGCCAAGATGACAGGGCGAGCTCTGGAAACACCATATATTTT.

This clone was seen only once. This chain joins TRBV30 and TRBJ2-3, with D possibly matching TRBD2 (5 bases). This CDR3 contains 16 residues. The germline gives CDR1 GTSNPN, CDR2 SVGIG (reference sequence). Trimming pared 4 bases from V and 3 bases from J, leaving 20 bases between. DNA of the CDR3: TGTGCCTGGACCATCGCGGGCCCCCTCTTAACAGATACGCAGTATTTT. Translation: CAWTIAGPLLTDTQYF. The whole variable domain, remainder taken from reference TRBV30 and TRBJ2-3, is SQTIHQWPATLVQPVGSPLSLECTVEGTSNPNLYWYRQAAGRGLQLLFYSVGIGQISSEVPQNLSASRPQDRQFILSSKKLLLSDSGFYLCAWTIAGPLLTDTQYFGPGTRLTVL.

The chain links TRBV16 to TRBJ2-1, with D maybe TRBD2 (5 bases). The CDR3 runs 13 residues. Trimming removed 8 bases from V and 3 bases from J, with 11 bases in between. The germline CDR1 and CDR2 sequences are KGHSY and FQNENV. The CDR3 DNA is TGTGCCAGCCGAGGGTTAATCTACAATGAGCAGTTCTTC. Amino acids: CASRGLIYNEQFF. Full variable domain (missing parts from reference TRBV16 and TRBJ2-1): GEEVAQTPKHLVRGEGQKAKLYCAPIKGHSYVFWYQQVLKNEFKFLISFQNENVFDETGMPKERFSAKCLPNSPCSLEIQATKLEDSAVYFCASRGLIYNEQFFGPGTRLTVL.

The rearrangement uses TRBV6-6 and TRBJ1-6; D is perhaps TRBD1 (6 bases). Looked up from germline, CDR1 is MNHNY and CDR2 is SVGAGI (reference sequence). The CDR3 is made up of 16 amino acids. The V and J ends lost 2 bases and 6 bases respectively, with 14 bases between them. CDR3 in amino acids: CASSYPLTGGNSPLHF. The CDR3 nucleotides are TGTGCCAGCAGTTACCCTTTGACAGGCGGTAATTCACCCCTCCACTTT.

This clone has just one count. The CDR3, as DNA: TGTGCCAGTAGTAGGTCCAACAGGGACACTGAAGCTTTCTTT. Its protein is CASSRSNRDTEAFF. The chain couples TRBV19 to TRBJ1-1, with D perhaps matching TRBD1 (6 bases). This CDR3 is 14 amino acids long. V was shortened by 4 bases and J by 3 bases, with 12 bases between the two germline ends. Germline V gene sequence: CDR1 LNHDA, CDR2 SQIVND (reference sequence).

This chain connects TRBV5-1 to TRBJ2-6, with TRBD1 matching 9 bases. Germline CDR1 and CDR2: SGHRS and YFSETQ. The CDR3 covers 16 residues. V lost 7 bases to trimming and J lost 2 bases; unmatched junction nucleotides: 7. CDR3: CASGTGDRAGANVLTF. CDR3 in DNA: TGCGCCAGCGGAACCGGGGACAGGGCTGGGGCCAACGTCCTGACTTTC.

The V gene is TRBV13, the J gene TRBJ1-6; D uncertain. This CDR3 has 15 residues. Germline CDR1 and CDR2: PRHDT and FYEKMQ (reference sequence). The ends were cut back, 3 bases at V and 6 bases at J, with 12 bases in the middle. CDR3: CASSFEGNRNSPLHF. CDR3 nucleotides: TGTGCCAGCAGCTTTGAGGGCAATCGTAATTCACCCCTCCACTTT.

The rearrangement joins TRBV23-1 to TRBJ1-2; D is undetermined. TRBV23-1 is treated as an ORF (open reading frame) with a function not yet certain. The CDR3 totals 16 residues. The V end lost 2 bases, the J end lost 8 bases, and 21 bases lay between the germline ends. The DNA for the CDR3 is TGCGCCAGCAGTCAAAGAGTGGAAGAGACGCCTAGGGGCTACACCTTC. Amino acid sequence: CASSQRVEETPRGYTF.

The rearrangement uses TRBV5-1 and TRBJ1-1; a weak D match, TRBD1 (5 bases). The CDR3 is 15 amino acids. Deletions cut 0 bases from V and 0 bases from J, with 9 bases between. Germline V gene sequence: CDR1 SGHRS, CDR2 YFSETQ. DNA of the CDR3: TGCGCCAGCAGCTTGGGACAGCAAATGAACACTGAAGCTTTCTTT. This gives the protein CASSLGQQMNTEAFF.

V usage is TRBV18 and J usage is TRBJ1-6; the D gene is possibly TRBD1 (5 bases). The germline gives CDR1 KGHSH, CDR2 LQKENI. V shed 3 bases and J shed 6 bases, with 6 bases lying between them. CDR3 length equals 13 residues. As DNA, the CDR3 is TGTGCCAGCTCACCGGGACTTAATTCACCCCTCCACTTT. Translating gives CASSPGLNSPLHF. The whole variable domain, remainder taken from reference TRBV18 and TRBJ1-6, is NAGVMQNPRHLVRRRGQEARLRCSPMKGHSHVYWYRQLPEEGLKFMVYLQKENIIDESGMPKERFSAEFPKEGPSILRIQQVVRGDSAAYFCASSPGLNSPLHFGNGTRLTVT.

This sequence joins TRBV4-1 and TRBJ1-1, with D possibly being TRBD1 (6 bases). The germline V and J ends were trimmed by 5 bases and 7 bases, with 14 bases remaining between them. The V gene's germline CDR1 is MGHRA and CDR2 YSYEKL. The CDR3 consists of 13 residues. This CDR3 is CASSFRGGLEAFF. CDR3 DNA sequence: TGCGCCAGCAGCTTCAGGGGAGGGCTTGAAGCTTTCTTT.